A selection of T cell receptor beta chains follows, all from one sample in a study of OX40 agonist ivuxolimab in advanced cancers. Clones were read by immunoSEQ multiplex PCR, and TCRdb kept only the in-frame ones, dropping some. The sample shows 70,000 to 85,000 clones, about 87% of them seen only once. This specimen consisted of CD4+ or CD8+ T cells sorted from blood, obtained in a trial of the OX40 agonist ivuxolimab. These TCRs come from an adult with an advanced solid tumor such as melanoma, head and neck, liver or kidney cancer. Both conserved end residues are part of each CDR3. A D gene is named only where the DNA matches it firmly. Part of the rows lack a size; the others show once, few, many or a class for expanded clones.

CDR3nt: TGTGCCAGCAGTCGACTAGCGGGCTCCGGGAATGAGCAGTTCTTC
CDR3aa: CASSRLAGSGNEQFF
v_gene: TRBV2
abundance: NA
j_gene: TRBJ2-1
d_gene: TRBD2

CDR3nt: TGTGCCAGCGGGGGGTTTGCAGATACGCAGTATTTT
CDR3aa: CASGGFADTQYF
v_gene: TRBV2
abundance: NA
j_gene: TRBJ2-3
d_gene: NA

CDR3nt: TGCGCCACCGCGAGGGCGCTGAACACTGAAGCTTTCTTT
CDR3aa: CATARALNTEAFF
v_gene: TRBV5-1
abundance: NA
j_gene: TRBJ1-1
d_gene: NA

CDR3nt: TGTGCCAGCAGAGGACGCTTTATGAACACTGAAGCTTTCTTT
CDR3aa: CASRGRFMNTEAFF
v_gene: TRBV27
abundance: NA
j_gene: TRBJ1-1
d_gene: NA

CDR3nt: TGTGCCAGCAGCTTGCCGTCCGCTCAGAACACTGAAGCTTTCTTT
CDR3aa: CASSLPSAQNTEAFF
v_gene: TRBV5-4
abundance: few
j_gene: TRBJ1-1
d_gene: NA

CDR3nt: TGTGCCAGCAGCCCCTCAGGGACAGGGGCCAATGAGCAGTTCTTC
CDR3aa: CASSPSGTGANEQFF
v_gene: TRBV6-6
abundance: NA
j_gene: TRBJ2-1
d_gene: TRBD1

CDR3nt: TGTGCCAGCAGCTTAGACAGCTGGAACACTGAAGCTTTCTTT
CDR3aa: CASSLDSWNTEAFF
v_gene: TRBV11-2
abundance: NA
j_gene: TRBJ1-1
d_gene: NA

CDR3nt: TGCGCCAGCAGTGAGTCGTTTGACTACGGCGGGAGGGCCGGGGAGCAGTTCTTC
CDR3aa: CASSESFDYGGRAGEQFF
v_gene: TRBV10-2
abundance: NA
j_gene: TRBJ2-1
d_gene: TRBD2

CDR3nt: TGTGCCAGCACATCAGGACAGGCCCGAACCGGCGAGCAGTACTTC
CDR3aa: CASTSGQARTGEQYF
v_gene: TRBV6-5
abundance: NA
j_gene: TRBJ2-7
d_gene: TRBD1

CDR3nt: TGTGCCAGCAGCCCCCGACAGGGAACCTACGAGCAGTACTTC
CDR3aa: CASSPRQGTYEQYF
v_gene: TRBV7-3
abundance: NA
j_gene: TRBJ2-7
d_gene: TRBD1

CDR3nt: TGTGCCAGCAGCGTGGCTGAGGGAACAGGCTCTGAAGCTTTCTTT
CDR3aa: CASSVAEGTGSEAFF
v_gene: TRBV7-2
abundance: NA
j_gene: TRBJ1-1
d_gene: NA

CDR3nt: TGTGCCAGTAGTAATCCAAGCTCAGCGGGGACGGTAGGGGGGGAGCAGTTCTTC
CDR3aa: CASSNPSSAGTVGGEQFF
v_gene: TRBV19
abundance: NA
j_gene: TRBJ2-1
d_gene: NA

CDR3nt: TGCGCCAGCAGCTTCACACAGTATGGCTACACCTTC
CDR3aa: CASSFTQYGYTF
v_gene: TRBV5-1
abundance: NA
j_gene: TRBJ1-2
d_gene: NA

CDR3nt: TGTGCCAGCAGCCCGACAGGGGGCAATGGCTACACCTTC
CDR3aa: CASSPTGGNGYTF
v_gene: TRBV7-2
abundance: NA
j_gene: TRBJ1-2
d_gene: TRBD1

CDR3nt: TGTGCCAGCAGCTTAGAAATGAACACTGAAGCTTTCTTT
CDR3aa: CASSLEMNTEAFF
v_gene: TRBV7-2
abundance: NA
j_gene: TRBJ1-1
d_gene: NA

CDR3nt: TGTGCCAGCAGCTTCTCAGGGGAGGACTATGGCTACACCTTC
CDR3aa: CASSFSGEDYGYTF
v_gene: TRBV7-2
abundance: NA
j_gene: TRBJ1-2
d_gene: NA

CDR3nt: TGTGCCAGTATCCCTCACGGGGGAGCAAATGAAAAACTGTTTTTT
CDR3aa: CASIPHGGANEKLFF
v_gene: TRBV19
abundance: NA
j_gene: TRBJ1-4
d_gene: NA

CDR3nt: TGCGCCAGCAGCCAAGATACGGGGGGAGTAATAAGGCAGTTCTTC
CDR3aa: CASSQDTGGVIRQFF
v_gene: TRBV4-1
abundance: NA
j_gene: TRBJ2-1
d_gene: TRBD2

CDR3nt: TGTGCCAGCAGCGTAGATGGAAGGGACAGGGCATATGGCTACACCTTC
CDR3aa: CASSVDGRDRAYGYTF
v_gene: TRBV9
abundance: NA
j_gene: TRBJ1-2
d_gene: TRBD1

CDR3nt: TGTGCCAGCAGCTTACTCCGGACCTTAAACTATGGCTACACCTTC
CDR3aa: CASSLLRTLNYGYTF
v_gene: TRBV21-1
abundance: NA
j_gene: TRBJ1-2
d_gene: NA

CDR3nt: TGTGCCAGCAGCGTTGACCCCCGGAACATTCAGTACTTC
CDR3aa: CASSVDPRNIQYF
v_gene: TRBV9
abundance: NA
j_gene: TRBJ2-4
d_gene: NA

CDR3nt: TGCGCCAGCAGACAACCCGGGGGGGAAAGACGATTTAACTATGGCTACACCTTC
CDR3aa: CASRQPGGERRFNYGYTF
v_gene: TRBV4-1
abundance: once
j_gene: TRBJ1-2
d_gene: NA

CDR3nt: TGTGCCAGCAGGGTCACCGGGTCCACAGATACGCAGTATTTT
CDR3aa: CASRVTGSTDTQYF
v_gene: TRBV6-1
abundance: NA
j_gene: TRBJ2-3
d_gene: NA